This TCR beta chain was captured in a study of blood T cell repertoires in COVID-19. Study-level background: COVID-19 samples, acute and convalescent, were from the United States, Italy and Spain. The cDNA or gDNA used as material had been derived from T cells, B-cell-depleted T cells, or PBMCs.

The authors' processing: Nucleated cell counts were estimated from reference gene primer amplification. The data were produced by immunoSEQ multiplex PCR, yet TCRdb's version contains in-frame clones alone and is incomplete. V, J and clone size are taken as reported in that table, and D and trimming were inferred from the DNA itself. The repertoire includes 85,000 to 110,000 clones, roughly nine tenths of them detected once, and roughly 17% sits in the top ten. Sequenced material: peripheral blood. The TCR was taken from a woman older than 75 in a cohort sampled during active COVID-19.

The CDR3 bases are TGTGCCAGCTCACAGAACGGTGGGAGAAGCTCCTACGAGCAGTACTTC. As protein: CASSQNGGRSSYEQYF. The chain employs TRBV18 and TRBJ2-7; TRBD2 might be the D (5 bases). The ends were cut back, 4 bases at V and 0 bases at J, with 16 bases in the middle. Per germline, CDR1 KGHSH and CDR2 LQKENI. This CDR3 has 16 amino acids.